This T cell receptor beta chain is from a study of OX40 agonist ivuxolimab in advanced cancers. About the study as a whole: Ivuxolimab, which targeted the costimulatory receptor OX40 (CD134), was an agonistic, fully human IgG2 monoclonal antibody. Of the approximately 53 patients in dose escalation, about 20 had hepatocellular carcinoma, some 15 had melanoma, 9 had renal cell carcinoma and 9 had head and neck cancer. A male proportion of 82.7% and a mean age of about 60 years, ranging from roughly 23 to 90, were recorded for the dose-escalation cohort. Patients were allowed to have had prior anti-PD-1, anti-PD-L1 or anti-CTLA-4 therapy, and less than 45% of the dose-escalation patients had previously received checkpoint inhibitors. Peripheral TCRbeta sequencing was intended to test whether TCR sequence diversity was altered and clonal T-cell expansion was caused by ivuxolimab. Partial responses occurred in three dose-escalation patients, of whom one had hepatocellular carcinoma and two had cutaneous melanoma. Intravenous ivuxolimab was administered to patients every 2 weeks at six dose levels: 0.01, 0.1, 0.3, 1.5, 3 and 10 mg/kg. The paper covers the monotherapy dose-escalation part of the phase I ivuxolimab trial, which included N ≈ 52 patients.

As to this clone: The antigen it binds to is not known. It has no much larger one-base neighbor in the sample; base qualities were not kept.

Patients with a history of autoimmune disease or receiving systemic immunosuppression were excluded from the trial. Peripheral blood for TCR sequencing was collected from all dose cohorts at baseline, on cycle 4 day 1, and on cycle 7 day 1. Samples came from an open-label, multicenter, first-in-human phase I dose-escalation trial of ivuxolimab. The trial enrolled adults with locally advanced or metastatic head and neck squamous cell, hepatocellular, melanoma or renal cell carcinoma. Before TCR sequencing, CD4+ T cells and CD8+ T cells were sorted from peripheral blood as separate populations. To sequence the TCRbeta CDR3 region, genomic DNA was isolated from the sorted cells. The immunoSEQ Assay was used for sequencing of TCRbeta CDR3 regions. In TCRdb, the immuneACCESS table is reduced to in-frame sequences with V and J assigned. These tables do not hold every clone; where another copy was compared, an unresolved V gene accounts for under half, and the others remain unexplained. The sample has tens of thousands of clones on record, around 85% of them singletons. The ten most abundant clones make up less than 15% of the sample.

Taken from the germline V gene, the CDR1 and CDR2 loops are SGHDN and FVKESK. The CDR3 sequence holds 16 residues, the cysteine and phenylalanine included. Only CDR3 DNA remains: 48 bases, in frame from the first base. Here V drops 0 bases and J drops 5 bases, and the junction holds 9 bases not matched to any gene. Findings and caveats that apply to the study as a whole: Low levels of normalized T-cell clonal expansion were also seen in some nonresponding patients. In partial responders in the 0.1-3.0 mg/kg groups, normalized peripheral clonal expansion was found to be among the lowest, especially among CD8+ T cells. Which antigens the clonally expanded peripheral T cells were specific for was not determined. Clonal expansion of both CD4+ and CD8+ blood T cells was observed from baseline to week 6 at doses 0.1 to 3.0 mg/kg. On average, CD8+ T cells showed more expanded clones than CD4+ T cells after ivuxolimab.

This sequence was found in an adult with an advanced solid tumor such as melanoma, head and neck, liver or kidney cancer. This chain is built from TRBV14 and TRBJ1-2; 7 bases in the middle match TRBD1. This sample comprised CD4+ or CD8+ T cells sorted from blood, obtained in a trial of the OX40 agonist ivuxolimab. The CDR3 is CASSQERLDRLYGYTF. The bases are TGTGCCAGCAGCCAAGAGAGATTGGACAGGCTGTATGGCTACACCTTC.